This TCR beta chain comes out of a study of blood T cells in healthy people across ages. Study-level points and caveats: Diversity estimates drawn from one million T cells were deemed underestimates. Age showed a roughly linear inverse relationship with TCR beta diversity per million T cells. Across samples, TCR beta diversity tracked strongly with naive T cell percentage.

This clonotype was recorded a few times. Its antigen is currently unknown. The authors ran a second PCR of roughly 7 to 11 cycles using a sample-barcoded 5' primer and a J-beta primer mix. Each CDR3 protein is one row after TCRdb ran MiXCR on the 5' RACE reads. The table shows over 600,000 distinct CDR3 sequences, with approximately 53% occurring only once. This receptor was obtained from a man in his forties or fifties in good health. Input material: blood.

The CDR3 DNA follows: TGTGCCAGCAGTGAATCCTTTGTAGCGGGAGGTACTATCTACAATGAGCAGTTCTTC. As protein: CASSESFVAGGTIYNEQFF. V is TRBV6-1 and J is TRBJ2-1, with TRBD2 identical over 10 bases. CDR1 is MNHNS, CDR2 SASEGT, per germline. CDR3 length: 19 amino acids. V shed 2 bases and J 3 bases; nucleotides not matched to a gene: 13.